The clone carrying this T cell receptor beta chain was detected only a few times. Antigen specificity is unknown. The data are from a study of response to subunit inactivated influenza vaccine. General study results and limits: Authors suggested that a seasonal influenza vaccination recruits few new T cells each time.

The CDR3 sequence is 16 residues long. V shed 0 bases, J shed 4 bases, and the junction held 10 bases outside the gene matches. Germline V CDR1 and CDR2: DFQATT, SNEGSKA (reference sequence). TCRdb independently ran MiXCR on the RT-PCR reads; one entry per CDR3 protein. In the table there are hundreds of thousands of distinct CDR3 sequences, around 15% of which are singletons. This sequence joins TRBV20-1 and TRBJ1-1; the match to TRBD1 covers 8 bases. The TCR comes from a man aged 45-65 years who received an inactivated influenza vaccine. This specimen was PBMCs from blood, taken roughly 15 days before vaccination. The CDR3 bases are TGCAGTGCTAGAGATTGGGCAGGGGGCAAGGGCACTGAAGCTTTCTTT. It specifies CSARDWAGGKGTEAFF.